The entry below gives a single TCR beta chain sequence along with its context. The authors combined about 200,000 CFSE-labeled responder cells with about 200,000 irradiated, violet-dye-labeled stimulator cells in plates. Both CD3+CD4+ and CD3+CD8+ responders that were proliferating and CFSE-low underwent sorting after the reaction. These data are taken from a study of graft-versus-host responses after intestinal transplantation. Study in general: Recipients were given multivisceral, liver-intestinal, or isolated intestinal transplants. Every transplant recipient was induced with anti-thymocyte globulin, then maintained on tacrolimus and steroids for about 3 years. Study results and caveats: Early post-transplant HvG declines were associated with peak circulating GvH clone levels.

Generated by immunoSEQ multiplex PCR, the TCRdb table keeps only in-frame clones and is missing some. This sample has 20,000 or so clones, with 33% found just once. Specimen: alloreactive CD8+ T cells from a mixed lymphocyte reaction culture, collected before intestinal transplant. The subset denotes: CFSE-low proliferating T cells sorted from roughly six-day pre-transplant mixed lymphocyte reaction (GvH or HvG direction). This clonotype was sampled from a human patient who received an intestinal transplant.

CDR3: CSVVTETYGYTF. The CDR3 nucleotides are TGCAGCGTTGTTACAGAGACCTATGGCTACACCTTC. The rearrangement uses TRBV29-1 and TRBJ1-2; D is uncertain. Germline-derived CDR1 and CDR2 are SQVTM and ANQGSEA. The V and J ends lost 4 bases and 4 bases respectively, with 10 bases between them. The CDR3 has 12 residues.